These 25 T cell receptor beta chains originate from one sample sequenced in a study of blood T cell repertoires in COVID-19. The repertoire was sequenced with immunoSEQ multiplex PCR; TCRdb's copy has only in-frame clones and lacks some. The sample has under 100,000 clones; 80% to 90% are singletons. The sequencing sample was made of peripheral blood. These receptors all stem from an older woman with acute or convalescent COVID-19.

V and J are TRBV6-4 and TRBJ1-1, with TRBD1 as a possible D gene (6 bases). The CDR3 runs 14 residues. Germline V CDR1 and CDR2: MRHNA, SNTAGT. V was clipped by 5 bases and J by 3 bases, with 13 bases between them. The CDR3 sequence is CASSYRVGDTEAFF. The CDR3 region has the DNA TGTGCCAGCAGTTACAGGGTGGGGGACACTGAAGCTTTCTTT.

The chain couples TRBV5-1 to TRBJ1-6; D might be TRBD1 (5 bases). Trimming shortened V by 2 bases and J by 9 bases, and 12 bases separated the two germline ends. This CDR3 region has 14 residues. In germline, CDR1 is SGHRS, CDR2 YFSETQ. CDR3 loop: CASSFRDGGSPLHF. CDR3 bases: TGCGCCAGCAGCTTCCGGGACGGGGGTTCACCCCTCCACTTT. The full variable domain, rest sourced from reference TRBV5-1 and TRBJ1-6, is KAGVTQTPRYLIKTRGQQVTLSCSPISGHRSVSWYQQTPGQGLQFLFEYFSETQRNKGNFPGRFSGRQFSNSRSEMNVSTLELGDSALYLCASSFRDGGSPLHFGNGTRLTVT.

The V gene is TRBV18, the J gene TRBJ1-1; weak D call: TRBD1 (6 bases). Germline CDR1 and CDR2: KGHSH and LQKENI. The germline V and J ends were trimmed by 3 bases and 4 bases, with 21 bases remaining between them. The CDR3 sequence is 17 residues long. The DNA for the CDR3 is TGTGCCAGCTCACCCCGCGGGGGGGCGGGGGCCGGCACTGAAGCTTTCTTT. It translates to CASSPRGGAGAGTEAFF.

The chain is built from TRBV5-4 and TRBJ1-4, with D perhaps matching TRBD1 (5 bases). Trimming took off 2 bases at V and 7 bases at J, with 12 bases between the two ends. The CDR3 length is 14 residues. The germline gives CDR1 SGHNT, CDR2 YYREEE (reference sequence). CDR3 sequence (DNA): TGTGCCAGCAGCTTCGGGGGTGCCTCTGAAAAACTGTTTTTT. Its protein is CASSFGGASEKLFF.

The V gene is TRBV28, the J gene TRBJ1-2, with D perhaps matching TRBD1 (6 bases). CDR3 length: 14 residues. The ends were cut back, 7 bases at V and 4 bases at J, with 16 bases in the middle. Germline assignment: CDR1 MDHEN and CDR2 SYDVKM. The DNA of the CDR3 is TGTGCCAGCACCCTAGGGGGGGGAATCTATGGCTACACCTTC. Amino acid sequence: CASTLGGGIYGYTF.

V gene TRBV7-2 combines with J gene TRBJ1-5, with D possibly matching TRBD1 (5 bases). CDR3 size: 16 residues. The germline gives CDR1 SGHTA, CDR2 FQGNSA. The V gene lost 1 base and the J gene lost 2 bases, with 12 bases spanning the gap. CDR3 nucleotides: TGTGCCAGCAGCTTAGACACCGGCAGGGGCAATCAGCCCCAGCATTTT. It translates to CASSLDTGRGNQPQHF. Looking up the rest from reference TRBV7-2 and TRBJ1-5 gives the full variable domain: GAGVSQSPSNKVTEKGKDVELRCDPISGHTALYWYRQSLGQGLEFLIYFQGNSAPDKSGLPSDRFSAERTGGSVSTLTIQRTQQEDSAVYLCASSLDTGRGNQPQHFGDGTRLSIL.

The chain is built from TRBV24-1 and TRBJ2-1; 8 nucleotides align to TRBD1. The ends lost 3 bases at V and 6 bases at J; junction bases unmatched: 6. This CDR3 has 15 residues. Germline values: CDR1 KGHDR, CDR2 SFDVKD. CDR3 DNA: TGTGCCACCAGTGATAGTGGACAGGGCGTCAATGAGCAGTTCTTC. The encoded protein is CATSDSGQGVNEQFF.

The chain employs TRBV19 and TRBJ2-1; 15 positions match TRBD2. This CDR3 contains 16 residues. Germline assignment: CDR1 LNHDA and CDR2 SQIVND (reference sequence). The J segment lost 2 bases and the V segment lost 9 bases, leaving 5 bases of the junction unmatched. The CDR3 DNA is TGTGCCAGCCGGACTAGCGGGAGGGATCCCTACAATGAGCAGTTCTTC. This translates into CASRTSGRDPYNEQFF.

V gene TRBV11-1 combines with J gene TRBJ1-2; D is unclear. The V and J ends lost 7 bases and 0 bases respectively, with 15 bases between them. CDR1 and CDR2 (germline): SGHAT, FQDESV (reference sequence). The CDR3 length is 15 residues. The CDR3 is CASTPLRNPNYGYTF. The CDR3, as DNA: TGTGCCAGCACTCCCCTGAGAAATCCTAACTATGGCTACACCTTC.

This clone is a singleton in its sample. The rearrangement uses TRBV5-1 and TRBJ2-2, with no clear D. CDR1 and CDR2 (germline): SGHRS, YFSETQ. CDR3 length equals 13 residues. Between the trimmed V and J ends, which lost 2 bases and 6 bases, there was a span of 8 bases. CDR3: CASSFGAPGELFF. CDR3 sequence (DNA): TGCGCCAGCAGCTTCGGAGCCCCCGGGGAGCTGTTTTTT.

This chain connects TRBV3-1 (or the pseudogene TRBV3-2) to TRBJ2-5, with D perhaps matching TRBD1 (6 bases). Trimming took off 0 bases at V and 5 bases at J, with 16 bases between the two ends. CDR3 size: 16 residues. Germline V gene sequence: CDR1 LGHDT, CDR2 YNNKEL (reference sequence). As DNA, the CDR3 is TGTGCCAGCAGCCAAGACGGTACCGGGACAAAGGAGACCCAGTACTTC. It translates to CASSQDGTGTKETQYF.

The V and J genes are TRBV19 and TRBJ2-2; no clear D. Germline loops: CDR1 LNHDA, CDR2 SQIVND (reference sequence). With 5 bases removed from V and 1 base from J, the gap between germline ends came to 8 bases. CDR3 size: 14 residues. DNA of the CDR3: TGTGCCAGTAGTCTGATAGAGAACACCGGGGAGCTGTTTTTT. It yields the protein CASSLIENTGELFF.

This clone has a single count. V is TRBV5-1 and J is TRBJ1-2, with 9 nucleotides matching TRBD1. Trimming at V came to 3 bases and at J to 2 bases, leaving 2 bases not matched to a gene. CDR3 length: 14 residues. In germline, CDR1 is SGHRS, CDR2 YFSETQ. CDR3 in DNA: TGCGCCAGCAGCTCCACAGGGGGCAACTATGGCTACACCTTC. This gives the protein CASSSTGGNYGYTF. The full variable domain, with the rest looked up from reference TRBV5-1 and TRBJ1-2, is KAGVTQTPRYLIKTRGQQVTLSCSPISGHRSVSWYQQTPGQGLQFLFEYFSETQRNKGNFPGRFSGRQFSNSRSEMNVSTLELGDSALYLCASSSTGGNYGYTFGSGTRLTVV.

The chain couples TRBV10-3 to TRBJ1-6; 9 bases match TRBD1. Germline V gene sequence: CDR1 ENHRY, CDR2 SYGVKD. The junction had 4 bases not matched to a gene; V was cut back by 1 base and J by 6 bases. The CDR3 extends over 16 amino acids. In DNA, the CDR3 is TGTGCCATCAGTGAGTTGGGACAGGGAGGTAATTCACCCCTCCACTTT. This translates into CAISELGQGGNSPLHF.

The count of this clone is one. The CDR3 nucleotides read TGTGCCAGCAGTCCCCTAATGGCGGTCGGTGAAGCTTTCTTT. Amino acids: CASSPLMAVGEAFF. This chain connects TRBV6-6 to TRBJ1-1; D is undetermined. The CDR3 is 14 amino acids. Germline-derived CDR1 and CDR2 are MNHNY and SVGAGI (reference sequence). The V end lost 5 bases, the J end lost 7 bases, and 17 bases lay between the germline ends.

The rearrangement uses TRBV30 and TRBJ1-2; D gene ambiguous. The CDR3 covers 15 residues. V lost 0 bases, J lost 2 bases, and 13 bases lay in between. CDR1 and CDR2 from the germline V gene are GTSNPN and SVGIG (reference sequence). DNA for the CDR3: TGTGCCTGGAGTGTAGAGGGAGGAGGGAACTATGGCTACACCTTC. Residues: CAWSVEGGGNYGYTF.

The gene calls are TRBV29-1 and TRBJ1-1, with D possibly matching TRBD1 (6 bases). The CDR3 loop spans 12 amino acids. CDR1 is SQVTM and CDR2 is ANQGSEA in the germline V gene. V was clipped by 4 bases and J by 3 bases, with 9 bases between them. For the CDR3, the DNA is TGCAGCGTTGTTCCAGGGGACACTGAAGCTTTCTTT. Translated, it gives CSVVPGDTEAFF.

The chain recombines TRBV6-5 with TRBJ1-2, with TRBD1 as a possible D gene (5 bases). Germline V gene lookup returns CDR1 MNHEY and CDR2 SVGAGI. Trimming removed 6 bases from V and 8 bases from J, with 13 bases in between. This CDR3 region has 12 residues. This CDR3 reads CASSNGGEGYTF. In DNA, the CDR3 is TGTGCCAGCAGCAACGGGGGGGAGGGCTACACCTTC.

This chain connects TRBV7-8 to TRBJ1-5, with 7 bases matching TRBD1. This CDR3 contains 17 residues. Germline V gene lookup returns CDR1 SGHVS and CDR2 FQNEAQ. Losses at the gene ends were 5 bases for V and 2 bases for J; bases not matched to a gene: 12. CDR3 nucleotide sequence: TGTGCCAGCAGCGGGGGACAGCTTGGAGGAGGCAATCAGCCCCAGCATTTT. This codes for CASSGGQLGGGNQPQHF.

This clone was seen only once. This chain uses TRBV12-3 or TRBV12-4 with TRBJ2-1; no clear D. The CDR3 covers 12 residues. Between the trimmed V and J ends, which lost 6 bases and 1 base, there was a span of 4 bases. The DNA of the CDR3 is TGTGCCAGCAGCCAATCCTACAATGAGCAGTTCTTC. The encoded protein is CASSQSYNEQFF.

The chain has TRBV5-5 and TRBJ1-3; 9 bases are shared with TRBD1. The germline CDR1 and CDR2 sequences are SGHKS and YYEKEE (reference sequence). Losses at the gene ends were 4 bases for V and 1 base for J; bases not matched to a gene: 6. The CDR3 loop spans 16 amino acids. This CDR3 is CASSNLQGASGNTIYF. CDR3 DNA sequence: TGTGCCAGCAGCAACCTACAGGGGGCATCTGGAAACACCATATATTTT. The full variable domain, rest sourced from reference TRBV5-5 and TRBJ1-3, is DAGVTQSPTHLIKTRGQQVTLRCSPISGHKSVSWYQQVLGQGPQFIFQYYEKEERGRGNFPDRFSARQFPNYSSELNVNALLLGDSALYLCASSNLQGASGNTIYFGEGSWLTVV.

The chain joins TRBV5-1 to TRBJ1-5; 8 positions match TRBD1. The CDR3 spans 17 residues. V dropped 0 bases and J dropped 2; count of bases not matched to a gene: 7. Germline V gives CDR1 SGHRS, CDR2 YFSETQ. This CDR3 is CASSLGLLTGGNQPQHF. Written as DNA, the CDR3 is TGCGCCAGCAGCTTGGGGCTTCTGACAGGGGGCAATCAGCCCCAGCATTTT.

This clone occurred once. The chain has TRBV5-4 and TRBJ2-3; possibly TRBD2 for D (6 bases). The length of the CDR3 is 18 residues. The V gene lost 2 bases and the J gene lost 0 bases, with 19 bases spanning the gap. Per germline, CDR1 SGHNT and CDR2 YYREEE (reference sequence). The CDR3 spells CASSLSAGSIPSTDTQYF. CDR3 bases: TGTGCCAGCAGCTTATCAGCGGGTAGTATCCCTAGCACAGATACGCAGTATTTT. Full variable domain (remainder filled in from reference TRBV5-4 and TRBJ2-3): ETGVTQSPTHLIKTRGQQVTLRCSSQSGHNTVSWYQQALGQGPQFIFQYYREEENGRGNFPPRFSGLQFPNYSSELNVNALELDDSALYLCASSLSAGSIPSTDTQYFGPGTRLTVL.

V and J are TRBV6-1 and TRBJ2-5, with 8 bases aligning to TRBD2. The CDR3 is 15 amino acids. The trim removed 3 bases at V and 0 bases at J, leaving 3 bases unmatched. Per the germline V gene, CDR1 is MNHNS and CDR2 is SASEGT. The CDR3 spells CASSDSGRDQETQYF. As DNA, the CDR3 is TGTGCCAGCAGTGACAGCGGGAGAGACCAAGAGACCCAGTACTTC.

The CDR3 region is CASSRGVYEQYF. The CDR3 region has the DNA TGTGCCAGCAGCCGCGGGGTTTACGAGCAGTACTTC. V usage is TRBV11-3 and J usage is TRBJ2-7, with D perhaps matching TRBD2 (6 bases). This CDR3 is built from 12 residues. The V end was cut by 5 bases, the J end by 4 bases, with 9 bases between. CDR1 is SGHNT and CDR2 is YENEEA in the germline V gene.